This paragraph covers one TCR beta chain sequence. Its antigen is as yet unknown. The record originates from a study of tissue T cells after allogeneic stem cell transplantation. Study summary: Samples with visible lymphocytes on H&E were prioritized for sequencing.

Trimming pared 2 bases from V and 8 bases from J, leaving 16 bases between. This CDR3 contains 14 residues. Per the germline V gene, CDR1 is SQVTM and CDR2 is ANQGSEA. Comparators were a few non-transplant cancer patients without known GI disease. Produced via immunoSEQ multiplex PCR; TCRdb's table is partial and in-frame only. The sample includes about 12,000 clones, 70% seen only once; the top ten take roughly an eighth. Overall study findings and caveats: Which tissue TCRs were alloreactive or antigen-specific was not determined. Some clones might be persisting host cells. Motif-based clustering found tissue-specific repertoire signatures shared across patients, though few clones were shared.

V gene TRBV29-1 combines with J gene TRBJ2-1; unclear D gene. This TCR was sampled from a woman between 18 and 50 years old with breast cancer. The source was tissue from the right colon, collected at autopsy. CDR3 sequence reads: CSVESSIVSDEQFF. The CDR3 DNA reads as TGCAGCGTTGAAAGTTCGATCGTCTCCGATGAGCAGTTCTTC.